The table lists the clone carrying this TCR beta chain with many counts. The sample is drawn from a study of metastatic and nonmetastatic thyroid tumors. Study summary: Across blood and tumor or nodule tissue, repertoires from malignant and benign thyroid patients were compared with one another.

The germline V gene encodes CDR1 MNHNS and CDR2 SASEGT. V dropped 5 bases and J dropped 5 bases, with 15 bases sitting between them. The CDR3 contains 14 residues. All patients were treatment-naive before thyroid surgery. TCRdb re-analyzed the PCR reads using MiXCR. The sample carries 60,000 to 75,000 clones, just over 4% recorded once. The origin of this receptor is a female donor with papillary thyroid cancer or a benign thyroid nodule (not recorded which). Some clones in this sample may be carry-over from other donors' samples. The chain joins TRBV6-1 to TRBJ1-1, with D tentatively TRBD1 (5 bases). Sequenced material: blood. CDR3 in DNA: TGTGCCAGCAGTTACGGGGGTGAGGAAACTGAAGCTTTCTTT. It yields the protein CASSYGGEETEAFF.